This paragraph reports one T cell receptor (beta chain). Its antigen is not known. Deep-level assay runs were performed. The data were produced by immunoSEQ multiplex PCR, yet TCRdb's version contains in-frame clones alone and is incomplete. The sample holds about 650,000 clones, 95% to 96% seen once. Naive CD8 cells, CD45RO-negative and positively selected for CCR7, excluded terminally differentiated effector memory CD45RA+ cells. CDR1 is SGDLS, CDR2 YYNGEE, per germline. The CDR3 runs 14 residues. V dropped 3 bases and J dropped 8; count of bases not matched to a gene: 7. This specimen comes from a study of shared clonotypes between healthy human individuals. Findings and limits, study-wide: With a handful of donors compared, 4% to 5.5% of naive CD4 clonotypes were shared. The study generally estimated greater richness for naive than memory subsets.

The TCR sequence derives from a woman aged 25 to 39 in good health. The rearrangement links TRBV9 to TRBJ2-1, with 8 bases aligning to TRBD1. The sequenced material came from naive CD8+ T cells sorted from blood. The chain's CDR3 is CASSAGTGEYEQFF. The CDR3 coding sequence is TGTGCCAGCAGCGCGGGGACAGGCGAATATGAGCAGTTCTTC.